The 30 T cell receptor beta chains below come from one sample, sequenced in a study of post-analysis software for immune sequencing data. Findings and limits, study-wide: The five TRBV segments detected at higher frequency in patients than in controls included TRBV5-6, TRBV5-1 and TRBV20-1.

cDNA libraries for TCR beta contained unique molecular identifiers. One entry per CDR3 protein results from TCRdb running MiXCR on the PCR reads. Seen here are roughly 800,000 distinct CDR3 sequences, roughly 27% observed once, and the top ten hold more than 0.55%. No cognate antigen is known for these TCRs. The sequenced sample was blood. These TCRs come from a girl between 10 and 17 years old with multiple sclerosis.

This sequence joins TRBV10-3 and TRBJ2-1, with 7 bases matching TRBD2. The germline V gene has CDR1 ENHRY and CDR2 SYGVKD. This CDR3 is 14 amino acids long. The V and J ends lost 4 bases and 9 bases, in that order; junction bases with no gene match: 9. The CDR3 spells CAISGLAQGAEQFF. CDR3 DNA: TGTGCCATCAGTGGACTAGCTCAGGGTGCTGAGCAGTTCTTC.

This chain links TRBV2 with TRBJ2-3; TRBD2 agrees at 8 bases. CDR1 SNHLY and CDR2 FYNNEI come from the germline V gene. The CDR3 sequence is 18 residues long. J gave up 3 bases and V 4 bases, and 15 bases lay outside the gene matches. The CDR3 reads CASSGLSSGTYRTDTQYF. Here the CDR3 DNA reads TGTGCCAGCAGTGGATTGAGTAGCGGGACGTATCGTACAGATACGCAGTATTTT.

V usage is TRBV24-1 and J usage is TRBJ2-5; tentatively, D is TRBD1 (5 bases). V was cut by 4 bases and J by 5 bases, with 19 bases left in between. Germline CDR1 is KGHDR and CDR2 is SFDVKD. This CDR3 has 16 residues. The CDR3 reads CATSDPSTATGETQYF. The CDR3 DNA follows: TGTGCCACCAGTGACCCCTCGACAGCAACCGGGGAGACCCAGTACTTC.

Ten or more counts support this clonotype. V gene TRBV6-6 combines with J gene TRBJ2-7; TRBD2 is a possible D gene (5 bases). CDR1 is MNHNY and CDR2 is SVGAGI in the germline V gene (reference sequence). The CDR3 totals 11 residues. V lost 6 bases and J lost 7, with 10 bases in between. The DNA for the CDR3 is TGTGCCAGCAGCCCCCGGGGAGAGCAGTACTTC. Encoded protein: CASSPRGEQYF.

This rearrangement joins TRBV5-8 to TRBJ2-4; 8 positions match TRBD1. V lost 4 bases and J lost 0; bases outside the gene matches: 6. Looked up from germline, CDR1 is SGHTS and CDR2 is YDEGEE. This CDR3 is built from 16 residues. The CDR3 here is CASSTGQELAKNIQYF. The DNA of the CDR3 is TGTGCCAGCAGCACGGGACAGGAACTAGCCAAAAACATTCAGTACTTC.

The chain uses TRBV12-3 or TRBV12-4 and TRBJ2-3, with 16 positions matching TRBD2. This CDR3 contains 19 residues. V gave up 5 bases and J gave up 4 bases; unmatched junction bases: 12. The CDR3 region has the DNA TGTGCCAGCAGTCACCGGCGGGGACTAGCGGGAGGGATCGCAGATACGCAGTATTTT. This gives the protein CASSHRRGLAGGIADTQYF.

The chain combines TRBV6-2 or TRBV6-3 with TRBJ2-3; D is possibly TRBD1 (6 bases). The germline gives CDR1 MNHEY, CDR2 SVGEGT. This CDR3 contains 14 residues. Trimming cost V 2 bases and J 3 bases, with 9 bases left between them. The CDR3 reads CASSYAGTTDTQYF. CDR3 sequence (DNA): TGTGCCAGCAGTTACGCAGGGACAACAGATACGCAGTATTTT.

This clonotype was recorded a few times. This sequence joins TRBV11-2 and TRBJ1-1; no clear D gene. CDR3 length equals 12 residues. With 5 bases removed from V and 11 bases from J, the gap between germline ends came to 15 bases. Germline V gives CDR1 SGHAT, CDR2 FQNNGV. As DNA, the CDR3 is TGTGCCAGCAGCCGTGAAACCTTCGGGGCTTTCTTT. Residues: CASSRETFGAFF.

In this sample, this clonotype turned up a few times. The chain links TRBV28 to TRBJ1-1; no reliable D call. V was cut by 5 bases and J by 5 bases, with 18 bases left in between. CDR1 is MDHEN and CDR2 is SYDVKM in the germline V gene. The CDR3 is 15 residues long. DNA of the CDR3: TGTGCCAGCAGTCCCCCCGGCGCCTTGGGGACTGAAGCTTTCTTT. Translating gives CASSPPGALGTEAFF.

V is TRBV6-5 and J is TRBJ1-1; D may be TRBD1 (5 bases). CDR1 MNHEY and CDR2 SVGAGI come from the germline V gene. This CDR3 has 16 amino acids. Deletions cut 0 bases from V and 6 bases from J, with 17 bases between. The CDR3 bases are TGTGCCAGCAGTTACTCGATAACAGGCCTATGGGCTGAAGCTTTCTTT. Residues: CASSYSITGLWAEAFF.

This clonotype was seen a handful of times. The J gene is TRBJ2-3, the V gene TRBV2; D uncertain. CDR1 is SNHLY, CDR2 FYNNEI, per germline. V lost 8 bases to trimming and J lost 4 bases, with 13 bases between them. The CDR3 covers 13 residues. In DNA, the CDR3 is TGTGCCAGCCTACCGAATGAGGCAGATACGCAGTATTTT. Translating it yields CASLPNEADTQYF.

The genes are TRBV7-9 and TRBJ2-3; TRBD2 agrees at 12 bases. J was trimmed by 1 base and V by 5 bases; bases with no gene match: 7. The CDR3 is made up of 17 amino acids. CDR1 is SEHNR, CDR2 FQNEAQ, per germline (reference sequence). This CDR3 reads CASSGPWTSGGTDTQYF. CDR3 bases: TGTGCCAGCAGCGGACCGTGGACTAGCGGGGGCACAGATACGCAGTATTTT.

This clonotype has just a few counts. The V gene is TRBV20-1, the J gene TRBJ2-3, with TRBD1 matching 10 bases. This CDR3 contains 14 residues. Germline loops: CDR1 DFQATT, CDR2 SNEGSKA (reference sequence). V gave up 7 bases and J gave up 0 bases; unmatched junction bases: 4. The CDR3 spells CSGAGQGSTDTQYF. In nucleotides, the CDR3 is TGCAGTGGGGCGGGACAGGGGAGCACAGATACGCAGTATTTT.

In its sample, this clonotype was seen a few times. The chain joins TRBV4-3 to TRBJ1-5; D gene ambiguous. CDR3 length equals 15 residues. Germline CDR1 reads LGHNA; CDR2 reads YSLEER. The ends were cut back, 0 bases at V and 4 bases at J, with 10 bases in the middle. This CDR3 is CASSQDQSGNQPQHF. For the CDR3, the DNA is TGCGCCAGCAGCCAAGATCAATCGGGAAATCAGCCCCAGCATTTT.

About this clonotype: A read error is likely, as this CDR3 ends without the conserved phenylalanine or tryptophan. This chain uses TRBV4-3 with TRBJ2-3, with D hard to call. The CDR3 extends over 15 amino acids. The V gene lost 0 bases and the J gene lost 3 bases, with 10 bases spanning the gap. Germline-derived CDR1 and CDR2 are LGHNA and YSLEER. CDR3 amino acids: CASSQDDRSTDTQYY. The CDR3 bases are TGCGCCAGCAGCCAAGATGATAGGAGTACAGATACGCAGTATTAT.

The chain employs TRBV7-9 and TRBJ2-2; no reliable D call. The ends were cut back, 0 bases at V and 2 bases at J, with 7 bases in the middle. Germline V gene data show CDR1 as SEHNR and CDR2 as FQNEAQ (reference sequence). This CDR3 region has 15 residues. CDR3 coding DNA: TGTGCCAGCAGCTTAGCGGGGATAAACACCGGGGAGCTGTTTTTT. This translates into CASSLAGINTGELFF.

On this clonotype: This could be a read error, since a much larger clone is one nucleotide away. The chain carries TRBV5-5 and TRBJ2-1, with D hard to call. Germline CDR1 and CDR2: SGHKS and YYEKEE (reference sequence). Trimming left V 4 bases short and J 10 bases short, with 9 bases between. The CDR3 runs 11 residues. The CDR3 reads CASSPNYEQFF. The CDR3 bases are TGTGCCAGCAGCCCCAACTACGAGCAGTTCTTC.

The CDR3 spells CASSIGGEKLFF. The CDR3 DNA sequence: TGTGCCAGCAGCATAGGGGGCGAAAAACTGTTTTTT. V gene TRBV6-5 combines with J gene TRBJ1-4; 7 bases fit TRBD1. Germline V gene lookup returns CDR1 MNHEY and CDR2 SVGAGI. V gave up 6 bases and J gave up 8 bases; unmatched junction bases: 3. The length of the CDR3 is 12 residues.

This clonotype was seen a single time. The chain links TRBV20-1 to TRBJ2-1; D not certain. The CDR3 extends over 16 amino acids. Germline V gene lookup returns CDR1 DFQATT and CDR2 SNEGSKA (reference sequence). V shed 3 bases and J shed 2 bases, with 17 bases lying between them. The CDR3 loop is CSARPPGRIAYNEQFF. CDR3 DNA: TGCAGTGCTAGGCCCCCTGGACGGATAGCCTACAATGAGCAGTTCTTC.

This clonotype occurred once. CDR3 amino acids: CASSQDVGGRSPLHF. CDR3 bases: TGCGCCAGCAGCCAAGATGTAGGGGGCAGATCACCCCTCCACTTT. J is TRBJ1-6 and V is TRBV4-3; 7 nucleotides align to TRBD1. Germline V gene data show CDR1 as LGHNA and CDR2 as YSLEER. Losses at the gene ends were 0 bases for V and 10 bases for J; bases not matched to a gene: 6. The CDR3 is 15 residues long.

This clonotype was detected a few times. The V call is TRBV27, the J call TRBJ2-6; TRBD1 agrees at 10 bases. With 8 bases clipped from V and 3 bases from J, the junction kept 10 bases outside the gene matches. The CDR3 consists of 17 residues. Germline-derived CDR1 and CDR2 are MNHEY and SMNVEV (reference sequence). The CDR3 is CASGTGVLRRGANVLTF. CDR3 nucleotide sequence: TGTGCCAGCGGGACAGGGGTCCTGCGGCGTGGGGCCAACGTCCTGACTTTC.

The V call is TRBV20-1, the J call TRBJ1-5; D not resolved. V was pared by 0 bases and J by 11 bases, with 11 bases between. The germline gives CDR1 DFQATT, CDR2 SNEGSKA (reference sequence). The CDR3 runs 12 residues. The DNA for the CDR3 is TGCAGTGCTAGAGAATCGGGTATGGCCCAGCATTTT. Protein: CSARESGMAQHF.

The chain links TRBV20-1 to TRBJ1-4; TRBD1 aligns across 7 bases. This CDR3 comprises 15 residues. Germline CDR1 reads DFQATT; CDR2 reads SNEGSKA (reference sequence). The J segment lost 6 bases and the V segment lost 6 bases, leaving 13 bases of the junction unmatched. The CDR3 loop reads CSAPAPGGLDEKLFF. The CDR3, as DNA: TGCAGTGCCCCGGCCCCAGGGGGGCTGGATGAAAAACTGTTTTTT.

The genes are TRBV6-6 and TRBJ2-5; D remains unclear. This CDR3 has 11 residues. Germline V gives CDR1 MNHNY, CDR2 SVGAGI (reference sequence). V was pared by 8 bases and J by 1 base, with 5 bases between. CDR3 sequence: CASWLQETQYF. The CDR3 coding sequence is TGTGCCAGCTGGCTCCAAGAGACCCAGTACTTC.

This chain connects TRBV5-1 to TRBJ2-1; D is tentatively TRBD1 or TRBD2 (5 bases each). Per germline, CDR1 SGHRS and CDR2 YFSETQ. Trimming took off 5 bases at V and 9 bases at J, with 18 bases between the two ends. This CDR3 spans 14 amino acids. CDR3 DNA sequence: TGCGCCAGCAGTGCCGGGACGGCGGGCGGTGAGCAGTTCTTC. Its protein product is CASSAGTAGGEQFF.

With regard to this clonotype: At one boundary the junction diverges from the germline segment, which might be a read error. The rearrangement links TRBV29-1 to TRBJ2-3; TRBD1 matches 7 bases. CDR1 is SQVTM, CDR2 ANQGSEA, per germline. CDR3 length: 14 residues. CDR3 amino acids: CSVEHRGRTDAQYF. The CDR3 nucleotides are TGCAGCGTTGAACACAGGGGACGCACAGATGCGCAGTATTTT.

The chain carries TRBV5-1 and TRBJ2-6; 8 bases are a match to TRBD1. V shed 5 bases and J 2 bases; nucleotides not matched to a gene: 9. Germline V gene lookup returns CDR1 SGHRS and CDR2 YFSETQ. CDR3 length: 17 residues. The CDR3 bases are TGCGCCAGCAGTTCCATTTTACAGGGGGCTGGGGCCAACGTCCTGACTTTC. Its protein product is CASSSILQGAGANVLTF.

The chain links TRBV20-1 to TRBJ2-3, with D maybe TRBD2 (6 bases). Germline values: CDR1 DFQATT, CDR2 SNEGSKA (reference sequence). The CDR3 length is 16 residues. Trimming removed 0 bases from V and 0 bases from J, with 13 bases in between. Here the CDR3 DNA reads TGCAGTGCTAGAGACCCTAGCGCTTTTAGCACAGATACGCAGTATTTT. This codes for CSARDPSAFSTDTQYF.

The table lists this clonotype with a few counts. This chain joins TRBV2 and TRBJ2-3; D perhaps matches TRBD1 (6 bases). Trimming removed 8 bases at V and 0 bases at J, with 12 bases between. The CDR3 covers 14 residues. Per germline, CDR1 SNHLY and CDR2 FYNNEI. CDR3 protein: CASRRTDSTDTQYF. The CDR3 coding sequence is TGTGCCAGCCGCCGGACAGATAGCACAGATACGCAGTATTTT.

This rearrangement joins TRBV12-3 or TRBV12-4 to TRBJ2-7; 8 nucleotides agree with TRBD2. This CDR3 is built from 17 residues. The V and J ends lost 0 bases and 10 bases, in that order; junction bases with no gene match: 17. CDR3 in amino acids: CASSLAMASGQQEAQYF. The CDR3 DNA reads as TGTGCCAGCAGTTTAGCGATGGCTAGCGGGCAACAAGAGGCCCAGTACTTC.